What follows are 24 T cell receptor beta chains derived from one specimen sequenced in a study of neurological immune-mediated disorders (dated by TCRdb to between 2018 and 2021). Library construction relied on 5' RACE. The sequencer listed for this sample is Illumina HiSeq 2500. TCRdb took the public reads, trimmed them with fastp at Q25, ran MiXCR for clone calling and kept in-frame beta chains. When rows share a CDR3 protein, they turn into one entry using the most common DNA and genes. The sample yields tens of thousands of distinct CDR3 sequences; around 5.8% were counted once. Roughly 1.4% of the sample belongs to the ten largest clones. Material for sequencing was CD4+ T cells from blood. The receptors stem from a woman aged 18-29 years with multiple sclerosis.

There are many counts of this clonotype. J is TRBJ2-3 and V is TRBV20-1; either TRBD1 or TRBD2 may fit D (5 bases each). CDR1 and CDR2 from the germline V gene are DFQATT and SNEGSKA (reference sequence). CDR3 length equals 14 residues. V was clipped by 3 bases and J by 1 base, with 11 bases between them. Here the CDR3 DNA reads TGCAGTGCTAGCCGGGACGGAGGCACAGATACGCAGTATTTT. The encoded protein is CSASRDGGTDTQYF.

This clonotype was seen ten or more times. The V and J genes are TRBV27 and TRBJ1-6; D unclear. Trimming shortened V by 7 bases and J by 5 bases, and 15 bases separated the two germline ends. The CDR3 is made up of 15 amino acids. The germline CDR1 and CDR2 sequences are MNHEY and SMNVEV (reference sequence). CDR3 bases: TGTGCCAGCACCCCACGGCGGCAGGATAATTCACCCCTCCACTTT. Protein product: CASTPRRQDNSPLHF.

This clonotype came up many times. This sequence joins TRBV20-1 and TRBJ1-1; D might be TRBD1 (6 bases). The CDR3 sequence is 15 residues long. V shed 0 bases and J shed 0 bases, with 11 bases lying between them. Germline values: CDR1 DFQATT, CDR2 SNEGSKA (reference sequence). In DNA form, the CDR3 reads TGCAGTGCTAGAGAGGGCAGGGGCATGAACACTGAAGCTTTCTTT. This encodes CSAREGRGMNTEAFF.

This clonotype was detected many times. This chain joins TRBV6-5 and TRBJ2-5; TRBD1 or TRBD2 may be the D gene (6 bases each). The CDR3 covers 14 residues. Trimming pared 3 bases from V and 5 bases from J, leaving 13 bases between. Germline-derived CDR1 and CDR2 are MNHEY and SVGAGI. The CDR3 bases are TGTGCCAGCAGTTATACGGGGGCCGGGGAGACCCAGTACTTC. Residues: CASSYTGAGETQYF.

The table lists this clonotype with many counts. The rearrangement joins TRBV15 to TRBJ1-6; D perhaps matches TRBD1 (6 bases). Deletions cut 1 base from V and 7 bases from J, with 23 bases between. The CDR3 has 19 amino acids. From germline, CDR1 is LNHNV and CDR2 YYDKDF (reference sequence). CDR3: CATSRAGAGDVGDNSPLHF. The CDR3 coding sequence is TGTGCCACCAGCAGAGCCGGAGCAGGGGACGTGGGGGACAATTCACCCCTCCACTTT.

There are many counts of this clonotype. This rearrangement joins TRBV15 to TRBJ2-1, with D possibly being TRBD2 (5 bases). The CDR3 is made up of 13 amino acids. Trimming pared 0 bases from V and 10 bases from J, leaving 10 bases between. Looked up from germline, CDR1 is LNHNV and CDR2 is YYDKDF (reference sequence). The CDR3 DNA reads TGTGCCACCAGCAGAGATCATGGGAGCGAGCAGTTCTTC. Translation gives CATSRDHGSEQFF.

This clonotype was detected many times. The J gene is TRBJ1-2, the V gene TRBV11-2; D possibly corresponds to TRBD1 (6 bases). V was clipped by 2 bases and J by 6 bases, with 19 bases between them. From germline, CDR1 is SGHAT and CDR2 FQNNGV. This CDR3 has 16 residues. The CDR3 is CASSLNVVAGVHGYTF. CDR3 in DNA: TGTGCCAGCAGCTTAAATGTGGTGGCAGGGGTGCATGGCTACACCTTC.

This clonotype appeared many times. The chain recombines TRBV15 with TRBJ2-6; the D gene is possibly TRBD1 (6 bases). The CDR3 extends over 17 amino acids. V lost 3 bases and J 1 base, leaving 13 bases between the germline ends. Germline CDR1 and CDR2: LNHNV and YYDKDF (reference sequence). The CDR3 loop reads CATSSRGGLSGANVLTF. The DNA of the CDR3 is TGTGCCACCAGCAGCAGGGGCGGACTTTCTGGGGCCAACGTCCTGACTTTC.

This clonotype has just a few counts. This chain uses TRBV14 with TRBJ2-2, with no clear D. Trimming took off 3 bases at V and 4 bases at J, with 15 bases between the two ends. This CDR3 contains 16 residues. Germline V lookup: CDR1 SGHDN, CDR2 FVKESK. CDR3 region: CASSHRNEGPTGELFF. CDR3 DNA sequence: TGTGCCAGCAGCCACCGGAACGAAGGACCCACCGGGGAGCTGTTTTTT.

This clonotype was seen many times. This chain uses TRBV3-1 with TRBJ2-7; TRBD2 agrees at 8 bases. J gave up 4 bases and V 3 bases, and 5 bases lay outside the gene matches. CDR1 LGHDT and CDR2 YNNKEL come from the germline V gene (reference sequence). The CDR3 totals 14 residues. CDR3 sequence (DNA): TGTGCCAGCAGCCACGTCGGGGGGGCTTACGAGCAGTACTTC. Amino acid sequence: CASSHVGGAYEQYF.

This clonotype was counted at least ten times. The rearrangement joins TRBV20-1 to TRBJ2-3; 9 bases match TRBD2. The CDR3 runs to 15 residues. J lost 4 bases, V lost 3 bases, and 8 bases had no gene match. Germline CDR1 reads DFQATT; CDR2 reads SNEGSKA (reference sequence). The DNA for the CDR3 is TGCAGTGCTAGGGGAGCGGGGGGCCCGCCAGATACGCAGTATTTT. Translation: CSARGAGGPPDTQYF.

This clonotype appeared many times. The CDR3 DNA follows: TGTGCCAGCAGCGTAGCTGGGACAGGGGGAAACACCATATATTTT. It encodes CASSVAGTGGNTIYF. This rearrangement joins TRBV9 to TRBJ1-3; TRBD1 matches 9 bases. The CDR3 length is 15 residues. The ends lost 0 bases at V and 4 bases at J; junction bases unmatched: 2. Germline V lookup: CDR1 SGDLS, CDR2 YYNGEE.

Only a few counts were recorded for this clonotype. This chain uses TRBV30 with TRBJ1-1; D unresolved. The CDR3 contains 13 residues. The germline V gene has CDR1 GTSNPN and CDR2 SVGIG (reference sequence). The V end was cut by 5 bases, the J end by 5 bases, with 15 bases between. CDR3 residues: CAWALDTGTEAFF. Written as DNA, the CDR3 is TGTGCCTGGGCCTTGGATACGGGGACTGAAGCTTTCTTT.

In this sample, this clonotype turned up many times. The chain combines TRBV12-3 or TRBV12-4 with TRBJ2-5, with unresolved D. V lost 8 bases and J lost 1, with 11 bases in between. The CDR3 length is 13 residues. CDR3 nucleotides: TGTGCCAGCTCGGGCGGCCTCCAAGAGACCCAGTACTTC. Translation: CASSGGLQETQYF.

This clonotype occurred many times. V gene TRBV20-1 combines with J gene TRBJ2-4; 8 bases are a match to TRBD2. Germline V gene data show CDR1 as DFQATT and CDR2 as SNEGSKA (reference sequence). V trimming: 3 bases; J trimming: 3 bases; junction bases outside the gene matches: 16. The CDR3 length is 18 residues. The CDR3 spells CSASEVAGFPLDKNIQYF. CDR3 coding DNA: TGCAGTGCTAGTGAGGTAGCGGGGTTCCCTTTGGACAAAAACATTCAGTACTTC.

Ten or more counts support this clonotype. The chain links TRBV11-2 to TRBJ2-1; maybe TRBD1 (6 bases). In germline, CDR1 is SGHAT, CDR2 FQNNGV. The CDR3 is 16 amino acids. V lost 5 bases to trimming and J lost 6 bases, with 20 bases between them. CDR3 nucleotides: TGTGCCAGCAGCCCCAACAGGGTCCTACTTGGCAATGAGCAGTTCTTC. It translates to CASSPNRVLLGNEQFF.

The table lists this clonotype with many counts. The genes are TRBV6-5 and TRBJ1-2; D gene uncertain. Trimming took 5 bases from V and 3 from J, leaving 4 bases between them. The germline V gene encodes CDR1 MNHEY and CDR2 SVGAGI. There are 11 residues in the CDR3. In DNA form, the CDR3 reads TGTGCCAGCAGTAACTACTATGGCTACACCTTC. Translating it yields CASSNYYGYTF.

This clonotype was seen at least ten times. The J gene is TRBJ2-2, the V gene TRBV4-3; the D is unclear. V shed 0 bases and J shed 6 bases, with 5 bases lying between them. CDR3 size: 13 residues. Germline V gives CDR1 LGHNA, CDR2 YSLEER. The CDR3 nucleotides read TGCGCCAGCAGCCAAGATTCTGCCGGGGAGCTGTTTTTT. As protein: CASSQDSAGELFF.

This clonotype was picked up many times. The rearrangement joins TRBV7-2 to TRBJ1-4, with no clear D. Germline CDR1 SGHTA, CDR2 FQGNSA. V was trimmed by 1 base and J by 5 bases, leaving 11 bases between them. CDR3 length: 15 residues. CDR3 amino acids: CASSLDGARNEKLFF. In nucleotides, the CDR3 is TGTGCCAGCAGCTTAGACGGAGCCAGGAATGAAAAACTGTTTTTT. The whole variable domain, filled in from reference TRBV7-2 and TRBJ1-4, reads GAGVSQSPSNKVTEKGKDVELRCDPISGHTALYWYRQSLGQGLEFLIYFQGNSAPDKSGLPSDRFSAERTGGSVSTLTIQRTQQEDSAVYLCASSLDGARNEKLFFGSGTQLSVL.

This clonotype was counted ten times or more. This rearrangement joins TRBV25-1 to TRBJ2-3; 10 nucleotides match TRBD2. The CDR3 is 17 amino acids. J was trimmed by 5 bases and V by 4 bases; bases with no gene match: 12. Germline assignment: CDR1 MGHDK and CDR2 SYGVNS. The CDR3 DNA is TGTGCCAGCAGTGGGAGCGGGAGGGCGAGCGACGTAGATACGCAGTATTTT. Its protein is CASSGSGRASDVDTQYF. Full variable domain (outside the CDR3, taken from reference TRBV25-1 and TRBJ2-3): EADIYQTPRYLVIGTGKKITLECSQTMGHDKMYWYQQDPGMELHLIHYSYGVNSTEKGDLSSESTVSRIRTEHFPLTLESARPSHTSQYLCASSGSGRASDVDTQYFGPGTRLTVL.

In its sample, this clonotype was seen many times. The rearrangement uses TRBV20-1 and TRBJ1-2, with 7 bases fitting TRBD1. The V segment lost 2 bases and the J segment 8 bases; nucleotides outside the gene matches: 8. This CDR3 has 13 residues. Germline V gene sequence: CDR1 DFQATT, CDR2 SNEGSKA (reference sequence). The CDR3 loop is CSARSTGTAGYTF. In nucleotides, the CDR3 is TGCAGTGCTAGATCGACAGGGACGGCCGGCTACACCTTC.

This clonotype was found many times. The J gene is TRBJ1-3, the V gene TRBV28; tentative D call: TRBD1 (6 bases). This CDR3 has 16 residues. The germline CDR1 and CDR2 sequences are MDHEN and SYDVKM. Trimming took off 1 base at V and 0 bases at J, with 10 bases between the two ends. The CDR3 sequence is CASSLFQGSSGNTIYF. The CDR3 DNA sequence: TGTGCCAGCAGTTTATTTCAGGGGTCCTCTGGAAACACCATATATTTT.

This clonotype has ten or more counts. In DNA, the CDR3 is TGTGCCAGCAGCGCGACTAGCGGGGAGTCGGAGCAGTACGTC. Translation gives CASSATSGESEQYV. The V gene is TRBV5-5, the J gene TRBJ2-7, with TRBD2 matching 11 bases. The V and J ends lost 4 bases and 7 bases, in that order; junction bases with no gene match: 7. The V gene's germline CDR1 is SGHKS and CDR2 YYEKEE (reference sequence). The CDR3 is 14 residues long.

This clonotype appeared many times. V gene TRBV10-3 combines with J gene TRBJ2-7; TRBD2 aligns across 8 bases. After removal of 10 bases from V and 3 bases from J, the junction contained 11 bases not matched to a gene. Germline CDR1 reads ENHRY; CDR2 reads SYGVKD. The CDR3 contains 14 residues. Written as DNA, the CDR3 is TGTGCCACCACCCCGTCAACTAGCGGCTACGAGCAGTACGTC. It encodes CATTPSTSGYEQYV.